Described below is a single T cell receptor (beta chain) sequence and its context. No antigen is known for it. Base qualities were left out, and no much larger clone turns up one base away. In the ophthalmopathy patients, disease was moderately to severely active, with a Clinical Activity Score of 3 or more, a NOSPECS grade of 4 or more, and a duration of less than 3 months. Patients with uncontrolled infections, other autoimmune diseases, pregnancy or lactation were excluded. Diagnoses were established on the basis of clinical symptoms, serum thyroxine and TRAb, thyroid ultrasound, and orbital computed tomography. PBMCs were separated from under 11 ml of fresh peripheral blood using Ficoll-Paque density gradient centrifugation. Trizol reagent was used to extract total RNA, and RNA quality was then checked on an Agilent 2100 Bioanalyzer. The sample belongs to a study of T cells in Graves' hyperthyroidism and ophthalmopathy (dated by TCRdb to about 2019). Regarding the research as a whole: Peripheral blood samples were taken at the time of initial diagnosis, prior to any treatment. After blood sampling, hyperthyroidism patients were treated with methimazole at a starting dose of 30 mg daily, and ophthalmopathy patients were treated with high-dose intravenous methylprednisolone. To identify distinguishing TCR V-J signatures, a discovery cohort of around 100 patients was used, comprising some 43 with Graves' ophthalmopathy and some 57 with stable Graves' hyperthyroidism. Prospective prediction of ophthalmopathy was tested in an independent validation cohort of 18 to 20 hyperthyroidism patients and 15 to 17 patients who later progressed to ophthalmopathy. Thyroid tissue and blood T-cell repertoires from roughly 6 Graves' hyperthyroidism patients were also compared in the study. TCR Vbeta CDR3 sequencing of 130 to 150 peripheral blood samples (roughly 43 ophthalmopathy, approximately 80 hyperthyroidism and some 17 progressor patients) is reported in the paper. The 100 discovery patients were randomly split 7:3 into training and test sets. The paper's findings and limits, for the study overall: Most expanded thyroid clonotypes (frequency above 0.001) were also detected in blood, a finding suggesting that blood repertoires may reflect thyroid immune responses. A model built on a 13 V-J signature distinguished ophthalmopathy from stable hyperthyroidism, reaching 87.88% sensitivity and 81% to 83% specificity in cross-validation and 80%/75% in testing. In validation, the model predicted progression to ophthalmopathy with 55% to 71% sensitivity and 72% to 75% specificity, a median of 6.5 months before onset. Sample size was not statistically predetermined, and investigators were not blinded to group allocation.

TCR beta CDR3 regions were amplified from RNA transcripts. For the first round of RT-PCR on the TCR CDR3, the HTBI primer set was used together with the Qiagen OneStep RT-PCR kit. Libraries were constructed in a second round of multiplex PCR, after which size selection and purification were carried out. Sequencing of the libraries was done on an Illumina HiSeq2000 using paired-end 100 bp reads. Processing in the source paper ran as follows. SOAPnuke was used to process the raw data, removing reads that contained adapters or uncalled bases, had a mean Phred below 15, or lacked an exact match to the constant primer or identifier. COPE v1.2.5 was used to merge high-quality paired reads, and clonotypes were defined as unique nucleotide sequences. MiTCR v1.1 was used to align clonotypes to the IMGT TRBV, TRBD and TRBJ reference segments. Analysis was restricted to V-J combinations with a frequency above 0.0001, which covered roughly 99% of repertoires. A TCS score was defined as the ratio of F50 (clonal expansion) to E x V (chaos), with BLOSUM62-based TCRdist applied between CDR3 peptides within each V-J. Welch's t-statistics and random forest reduced fewer than 600 V-J features to 13, which were used in a naive Bayes classifier (R e1071). TCRdb handled the public reads itself, with Q25 trimming in fastp and clone calling in MiXCR, and kept productive beta chains. Each CDR3 protein gets just one entry, which takes the most common genes and DNA from the rows behind it. The V and J calls follow TCRdb's processing rather than the paper's. The sample contains fewer than 450,000 distinct CDR3 sequences, about 14% of them found a single time. The top ten constitute around 30% of the sample.

The CDR3 runs 15 amino acids, cysteine and phenylalanine included. Only the CDR3 DNA is retained, 45 bases long and in frame from the first base. For CDR1 and CDR2, the germline V gene (reference sequence) lists LGHDT and YNNKEL. From V the trimming removes 8 bases and from J it removes 8 bases, while the gene matches leave 14 bases of the junction unaccounted for. The origin of this receptor is a man aged 45-65 years with Graves' ophthalmopathy. The material sequenced was blood. The chain was built from TRBV3-1 and TRBJ2-1, and 8 junctional nucleotides match TRBD2. The nucleotide sequence reads as follows: TGTGCCAGCGCTCAAGCGGGACTAGGGGAGGATGAGCAGTTCTTC. It translates to CASAQAGLGEDEQFF.